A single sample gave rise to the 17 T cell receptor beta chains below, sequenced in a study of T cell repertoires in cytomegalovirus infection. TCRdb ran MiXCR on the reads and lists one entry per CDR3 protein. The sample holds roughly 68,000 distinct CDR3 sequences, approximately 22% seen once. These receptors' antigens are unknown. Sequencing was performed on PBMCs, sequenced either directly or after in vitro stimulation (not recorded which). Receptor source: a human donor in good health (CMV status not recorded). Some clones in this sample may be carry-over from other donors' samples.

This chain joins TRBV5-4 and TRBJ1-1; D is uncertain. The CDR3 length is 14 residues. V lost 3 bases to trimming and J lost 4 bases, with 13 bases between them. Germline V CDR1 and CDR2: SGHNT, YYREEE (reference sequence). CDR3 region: CASSSASPGTEAFF. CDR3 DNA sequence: TGTGCCAGCAGCTCGGCCTCCCCGGGCACTGAAGCTTTCTTT.

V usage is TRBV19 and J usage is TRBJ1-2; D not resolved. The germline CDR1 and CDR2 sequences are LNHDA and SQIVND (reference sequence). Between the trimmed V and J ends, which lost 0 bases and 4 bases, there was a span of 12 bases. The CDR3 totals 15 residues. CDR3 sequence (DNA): TGTGCCAGTAGTATAGATCAGGTCCCGGCCTATGGCTACACCTTC. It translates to CASSIDQVPAYGYTF.

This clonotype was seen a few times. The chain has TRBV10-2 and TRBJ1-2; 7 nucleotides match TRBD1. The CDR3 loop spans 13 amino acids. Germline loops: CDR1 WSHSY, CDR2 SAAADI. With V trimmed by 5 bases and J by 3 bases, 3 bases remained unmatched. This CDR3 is CASSHTGDYGYTF. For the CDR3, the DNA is TGCGCCAGCAGTCACACAGGGGACTATGGCTACACCTTC.

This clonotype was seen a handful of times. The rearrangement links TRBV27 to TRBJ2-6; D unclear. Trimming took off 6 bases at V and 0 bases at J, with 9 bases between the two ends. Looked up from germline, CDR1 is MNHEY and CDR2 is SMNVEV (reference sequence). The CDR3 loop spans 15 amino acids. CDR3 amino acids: CASSLVVSGANVLTF. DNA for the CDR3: TGTGCCAGCAGCCTGGTTGTCTCTGGGGCCAACGTCCTGACTTTC.

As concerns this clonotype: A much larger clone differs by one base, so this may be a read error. CDR3 coding DNA: TGTGCCACCAGTGTCAGGCCGGCCAAGAACACTGAAGCTTTCTTT. It specifies CATSVRPAKNTEAFF. The rearrangement joins TRBV24-1 to TRBJ1-1; the D is unclear. Germline V gene data show CDR1 as KGHDR and CDR2 as SFDVKD. The CDR3 length is 15 residues. V was trimmed by 5 bases and J by 1 base, leaving 13 bases between them.

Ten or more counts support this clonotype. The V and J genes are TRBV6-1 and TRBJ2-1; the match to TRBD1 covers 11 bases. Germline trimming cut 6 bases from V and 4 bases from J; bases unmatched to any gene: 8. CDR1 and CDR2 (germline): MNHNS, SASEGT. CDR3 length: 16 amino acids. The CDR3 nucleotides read TGTGCCAGCAGCAATACCGGGACAGGGGGATACAATGAGCAGTTCTTC. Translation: CASSNTGTGGYNEQFF.

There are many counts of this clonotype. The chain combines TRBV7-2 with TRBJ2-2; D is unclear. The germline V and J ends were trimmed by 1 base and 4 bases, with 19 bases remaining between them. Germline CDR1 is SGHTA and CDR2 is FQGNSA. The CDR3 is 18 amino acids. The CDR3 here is CASSLGIVQLYFTGELFF. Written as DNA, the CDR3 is TGTGCCAGCAGCTTAGGCATAGTTCAACTATATTTCACCGGGGAGCTGTTTTTT.

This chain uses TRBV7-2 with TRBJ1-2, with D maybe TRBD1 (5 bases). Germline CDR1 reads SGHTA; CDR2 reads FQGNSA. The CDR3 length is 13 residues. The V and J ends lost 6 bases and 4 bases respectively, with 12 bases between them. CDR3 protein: CASRTDSIYGYTF. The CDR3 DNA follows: TGTGCCAGCAGGACCGACAGTATCTATGGCTACACCTTC.

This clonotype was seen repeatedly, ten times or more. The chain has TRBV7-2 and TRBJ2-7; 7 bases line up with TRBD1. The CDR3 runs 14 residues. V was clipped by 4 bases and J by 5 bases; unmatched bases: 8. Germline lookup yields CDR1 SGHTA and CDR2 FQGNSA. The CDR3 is CASSSGGTRDEQYV. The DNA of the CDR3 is TGTGCCAGCAGCTCAGGGGGAACCAGGGACGAGCAGTACGTC.

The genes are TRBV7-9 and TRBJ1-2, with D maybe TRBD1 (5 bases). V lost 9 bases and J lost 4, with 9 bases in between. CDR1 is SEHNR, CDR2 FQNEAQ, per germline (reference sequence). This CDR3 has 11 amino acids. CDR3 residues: CASYGGYGYTF. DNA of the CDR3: TGTGCCAGTTATGGGGGCTATGGCTACACCTTC.

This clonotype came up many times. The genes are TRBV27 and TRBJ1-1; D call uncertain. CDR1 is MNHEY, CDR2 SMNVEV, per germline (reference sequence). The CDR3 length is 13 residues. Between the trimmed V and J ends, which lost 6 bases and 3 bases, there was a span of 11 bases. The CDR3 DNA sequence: TGTGCCAGCAGCCGGGTCGGGGACACTGAAGCTTTCTTT. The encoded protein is CASSRVGDTEAFF.

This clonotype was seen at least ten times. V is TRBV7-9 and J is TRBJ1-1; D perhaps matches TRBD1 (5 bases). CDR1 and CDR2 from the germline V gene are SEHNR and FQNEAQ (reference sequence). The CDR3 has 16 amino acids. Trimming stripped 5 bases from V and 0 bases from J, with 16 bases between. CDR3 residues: CASSPSTTDMNTEAFF. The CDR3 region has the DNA TGTGCCAGCAGCCCTAGTACGACAGATATGAACACTGAAGCTTTCTTT.

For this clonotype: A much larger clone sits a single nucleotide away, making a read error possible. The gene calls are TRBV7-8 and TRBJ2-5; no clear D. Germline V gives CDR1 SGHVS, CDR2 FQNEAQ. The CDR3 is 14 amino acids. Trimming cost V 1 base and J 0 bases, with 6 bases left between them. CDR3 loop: CASSLERYQETQYF. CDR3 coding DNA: TGTGCCAGCAGCTTAGAAAGGTACCAAGAGACCCAGTACTTC.

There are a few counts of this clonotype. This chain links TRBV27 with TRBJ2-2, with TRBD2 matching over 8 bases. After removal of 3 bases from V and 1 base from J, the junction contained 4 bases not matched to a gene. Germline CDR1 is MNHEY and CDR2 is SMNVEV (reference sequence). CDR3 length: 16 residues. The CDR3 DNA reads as TGTGCCAGCAGTTTTTATAGCGGGGTGAACACCGGGGAGCTGTTTTTT. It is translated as CASSFYSGVNTGELFF.

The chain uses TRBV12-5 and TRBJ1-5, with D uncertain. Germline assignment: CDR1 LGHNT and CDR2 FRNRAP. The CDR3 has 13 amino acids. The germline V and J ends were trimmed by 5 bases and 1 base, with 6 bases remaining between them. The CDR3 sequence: CASGQDSNQPQHF. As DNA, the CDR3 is TGTGCTAGTGGTCAGGACAGCAATCAGCCCCAGCATTTT.

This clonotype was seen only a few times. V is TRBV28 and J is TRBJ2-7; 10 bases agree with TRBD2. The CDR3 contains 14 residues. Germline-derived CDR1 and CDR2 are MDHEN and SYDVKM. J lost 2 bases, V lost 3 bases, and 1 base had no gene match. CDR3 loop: CASSFGTSAYEQYF. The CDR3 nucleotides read TGTGCCAGCAGTTTTGGGACTAGCGCCTACGAGCAGTACTTC.

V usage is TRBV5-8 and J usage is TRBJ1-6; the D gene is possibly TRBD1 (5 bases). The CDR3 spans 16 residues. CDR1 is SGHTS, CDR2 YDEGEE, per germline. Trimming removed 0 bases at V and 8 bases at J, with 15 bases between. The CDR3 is CASSLGNRDGDSPLHF. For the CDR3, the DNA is TGTGCCAGCAGCTTGGGAAACCGGGACGGCGATTCACCCCTCCACTTT.